A selection of T cell receptor beta chains follows, all from one sample in a study of blood T cell repertoires in COVID-19. The method was immunoSEQ multiplex PCR; TCRdb's version includes in-frame clones alone and lacks a portion of them. The table shows about 130,000 clones, with over 80% occurring only once. Material for sequencing was peripheral blood. All receptors come from an older man with acute or convalescent COVID-19. Both conserved end residues are part of each CDR3. D genes are given only for firm matches. Clone size is shown for a subset of rows, as once, few, many or a class of expanded clone.

>TRBV3-1/TRBV3-2|TRBD2|-|TRBJ2-2
CASSQDLAGIGELFF
TGTGCCAGCAGCCAAGATCTAGCGGGGATAGGGGAGCTGTTTTTT
>TRBV6-1|TRBD1|-|TRBJ1-5
CASSGGQGGYSNQPQHF
TGTGCCAGCAGTGGAGGACAGGGGGGTTATAGCAATCAGCCCCAGCATTTT
>TRBV5-6|-|-|TRBJ2-2
CASSSRAGAYTGELFF
TGTGCCAGCAGCTCCCGGGCGGGGGCTTACACCGGGGAGCTGTTTTTT
>TRBV6-5|-|-|TRBJ2-1
CASIRRGNEQFF
TGTGCCAGCATACGGCGGGGTAATGAGCAGTTCTTC
>TRBV11-2|-|-|TRBJ2-4
CASSLSVRDTQYF
TGTGCCAGCAGCTTATCAGTTAGGGACACTCAGTACTTC
>TRBV5-8|TRBD1|few|TRBJ1-4
CASSFRGRQTNEKLFF
TGTGCCAGCAGTTTCAGGGGGCGTCAAACTAATGAAAAACTGTTTTTT
>TRBV3-1/TRBV3-2|TRBD1|-|TRBJ2-7
CASSQDLWTGGGEQYF
TGTGCCAGCAGCCAAGATCTCTGGACAGGGGGCGGTGAGCAGTACTTC
>TRBV2|-|-|TRBJ2-1
CASTGSGNEQFF
TGTGCCAGCACAGGATCAGGGAATGAGCAGTTCTTC
>TRBV5-1|TRBD1|-|TRBJ1-2
CASSATGAYGYTF
TGCGCCAGCAGCGCGACAGGGGCATATGGCTACACCTTC
>TRBV28|TRBD1|-|TRBJ2-7
CASSTPDRDHEQYF
TGTGCCAGCAGTACCCCAGACAGGGACCACGAGCAGTACTTC
>TRBV6-5|-|-|TRBJ2-3
CASSYSSDTQYF
TGTGCCAGCAGTTACTCCTCAGATACGCAGTATTTT
>TRBV10-2|TRBD1|-|TRBJ1-5
CASRGTEIGQPQHF
TGCGCCAGCAGGGGGACAGAAATAGGTCAGCCCCAGCATTTT
>TRBV4-1|-|-|TRBJ2-2
CASSQKTGTYNTGELFF
TGCGCCAGCAGCCAAAAAACCGGGACATATAACACCGGGGAGCTGTTTTTT
>TRBV30|-|-|TRBJ1-2
CAWSVAGAGSYGYTF
TGTGCCTGGAGTGTAGCGGGGGCGGGTAGCTATGGCTACACCTTC
>TRBV9|TRBD1|once|TRBJ2-2
CASSPIFGTENTGELFF
TGTGCCAGCAGTCCCATCTTCGGGACAGAGAACACCGGGGAGCTGTTTTTT
>TRBV6-4|-|-|TRBJ1-2
CASSPSGDYGYTF
TGTGCCAGCAGCCCCAGCGGAGACTATGGCTACACCTTC
>TRBV5-1|-|-|TRBJ1-1
CASSLGQGFANTEAFF
TGCGCCAGCAGCTTGGGGCAGGGGTTTGCAAACACTGAAGCTTTCTTT
>TRBV15|-|few|TRBJ2-2
CATSNIGFGELFF
TGTGCCACCAGCAATATCGGGTTCGGGGAGCTGTTTTTT
>TRBV5-1|-|-|TRBJ2-1
CASSLGGLSYNEQFF
TGCGCCAGCAGCTTGGGCGGTCTCTCCTACAATGAGCAGTTCTTC
>TRBV5-4|TRBD1|few|TRBJ1-1
CASSLGGQGDTEAFF
TGTGCCAGCAGCTTGGGCGGCCAGGGGGACACTGAAGCTTTCTTT
>TRBV11-2|TRBD2|-|TRBJ2-3
CASAALTGGPHTQYF
TGTGCCAGCGCTGCCCTTACGGGGGGGCCACATACGCAGTATTTT
>TRBV3-1/TRBV3-2|-|-|TRBJ2-3
CASSLEGVTDTQYF
TGTGCCAGCAGCCTTGAGGGGGTTACAGATACGCAGTATTTT
>TRBV7-9|-|-|TRBJ1-3
CASSFSRGFGGNTIYF
TGTGCCAGCAGCTTCTCCAGGGGTTTCGGTGGAAACACCATATATTTT
>TRBV20-1|TRBD2|-|TRBJ2-7
CSASLLAGGQNEQYF
TGCAGTGCTAGTCTATTAGCGGGGGGGCAAAACGAGCAGTACTTC